The clone carrying this T cell receptor beta chain was seen a few times. Its antigen is currently unknown. TCRdb passed the reads through MiXCR, listing each CDR3 protein once. Among approximately 110,000 distinct CDR3 sequences, more than 30% were seen once, and the ten largest hold less than 45%. This specimen belongs to a study of T cell repertoires in cytomegalovirus infection. Turning to the study itself: The public TCR beta signatures pointed to both CMV infection and matching HLA type.

The CDR3 is made up of 16 amino acids. V shed 5 bases and J 1 base; nucleotides not matched to a gene: 7. CDR1 and CDR2 from the germline V gene are SGHAT and FQNNGV. The rearrangement joins TRBV11-2 to TRBJ2-4, with 8 bases matching TRBD1. Here the sequenced sample was CD8+ T cells from cultured PBMCs, taken from culture after CMV antigen stimulation. The receptor comes from a human donor in good health (CMV status not recorded). Some clones in this sample may be carry-over from other donors' samples. CDR3 DNA sequence: TGTGCCAGCAGCAACCAGGGGGCGGAGGCCAAAAACATTCAGTACTTC. Amino acids: CASSNQGAEAKNIQYF.